This passage covers 32 T cell receptor beta chains from one sample sequenced in a study of CD8 T cells in Susac syndrome. Random hexamers were used to reverse transcribe roughly 0.45 to 1 ug of RNA. One entry per CDR3 protein results from TCRdb running MiXCR on the immunoSEQ multiplex PCR reads. Of roughly 140,000 distinct CDR3 sequences listed, over 95% are singletons. The sample was CD8+ T cells from PBMCs. These receptor sequences come from a human donor with multiple sclerosis.

The V gene is TRBV29-1, the J gene TRBJ2-2, with a weak D call TRBD1 (6 bases). CDR3 length equals 12 residues. The V end was cut by 7 bases, the J end by 6 bases, with 12 bases between. Germline assignment: CDR1 SQVTM and CDR2 ANQGSEA. The CDR3 nucleotides are TGCAGCGCTAAGGACAGCGCCGGGGAGCTGTTTTTT. Amino acids: CSAKDSAGELFF.

This clonotype was seen a single time. V usage is TRBV29-1 and J usage is TRBJ1-2, with D maybe TRBD1 (5 bases). Germline V gene lookup returns CDR1 SQVTM and CDR2 ANQGSEA. Between the trimmed V and J ends, which lost 0 bases and 1 base, there was a span of 6 bases. This CDR3 region has 13 residues. The CDR3 nucleotides read TGCAGCGTTGAAGAAGGACATAACTATGGCTACACCTTC. Protein sequence: CSVEEGHNYGYTF.

The chain links TRBV14 to TRBJ2-7, with TRBD2 identical over 8 bases. V gave up 4 bases and J gave up 4 bases; unmatched junction bases: 12. CDR1 SGHDN and CDR2 FVKESK come from the germline V gene. The CDR3 is 16 residues long. Here the CDR3 reads CASSPRWGGGTYEQYF. Here the CDR3 DNA reads TGTGCCAGCAGCCCCCGTTGGGGCGGGGGGACGTACGAGCAGTACTTC.

This sequence joins TRBV12-3 or TRBV12-4 and TRBJ2-1; D is perhaps TRBD1 (6 bases). The CDR3 totals 13 residues. With 5 bases removed from V and 9 bases from J, the gap between germline ends came to 14 bases. The CDR3 reads CASSTGIFSEQFF. The CDR3 DNA reads as TGTGCCAGCAGTACAGGGATCTTTAGTGAGCAGTTCTTC.

This chain links TRBV5-6 with TRBJ2-5; 8 bases align to TRBD2. J lost 5 bases, V lost 4 bases, and 7 bases had no gene match. The length of the CDR3 is 14 residues. CDR1 and CDR2 from the germline V gene are SGHDT and YYEEEE. This CDR3 is CASSPGGPGETQYF. Here the CDR3 DNA reads TGTGCCAGCAGCCCGGGGGGGCCGGGGGAGACCCAGTACTTC.

The V call is TRBV12-3 or TRBV12-4, the J call TRBJ1-5, with D uncertain. CDR3 length: 13 amino acids. Trimming removed 3 bases from V and 6 bases from J, with 9 bases in between. The chain's CDR3 is CASSFTSGQPQHF. Written as DNA, the CDR3 is TGTGCCAGCAGTTTCACCTCCGGTCAGCCCCAGCATTTT.

The rearrangement joins TRBV12-3 or TRBV12-4 to TRBJ2-1; D is tentatively TRBD1 or TRBD2 (5 bases each). Trimming cost V 6 bases and J 1 base, with 13 bases left between them. The CDR3 consists of 15 residues. The CDR3 nucleotides are TGTGCCAGCAGGCCCGGGACGTCATCCTACAATGAGCAGTTCTTC. Its translation is CASRPGTSSYNEQFF.

This clonotype was detected a few times. The chain is built from TRBV23-1 and TRBJ1-2; D gene ambiguous. TRBV23-1 is an ORF, with its function uncertain. The V end was cut by 2 bases, the J end by 7 bases, with 5 bases between. This CDR3 spans 11 amino acids. The CDR3 nucleotides are TGCGCCAGCAGTCAAGTCGGTGGCTACACCTTC. Translating gives CASSQVGGYTF.

The CDR3 here is CASSERGDQPQHF. The CDR3 nucleotides are TGTGCCAGCAGCGAGCGCGGAGATCAGCCCCAGCATTTT. The chain joins TRBV9 to TRBJ1-5; D unclear. The germline CDR1 and CDR2 sequences are SGDLS and YYNGEE. Trimming cost V 3 bases and J 5 bases, with 9 bases left between them. The CDR3 consists of 13 residues. Looking up the rest from reference TRBV9 and TRBJ1-5 gives the full variable domain: DSGVTQTPKHLITATGQRVTLRCSPRSGDLSVYWYQQSLDQGLQFLIQYYNGEERAKGNILERFSAQQFPDLHSELNLSSLELGDSALYFCASSERGDQPQHFGDGTRLSIL.

V is TRBV9 and J is TRBJ1-1; no firm D call. CDR3 length: 13 residues. Germline V lookup: CDR1 SGDLS, CDR2 YYNGEE. Trimming took 0 bases from V and 6 from J, leaving 9 bases between them. This CDR3 reads CASSVVSAAEAFF. CDR3 nucleotide sequence: TGTGCCAGCAGCGTAGTATCAGCCGCTGAAGCTTTCTTT.

The chain employs TRBV27 and TRBJ1-2, with TRBD1 matching 7 bases. In germline, CDR1 is MNHEY, CDR2 SMNVEV (reference sequence). The CDR3 spans 12 residues. The J segment lost 8 bases and the V segment lost 2 bases, leaving 2 bases of the junction unmatched. The CDR3: CASSLTGVGYTF. The CDR3 DNA is TGTGCCAGCAGTTTAACAGGGGTCGGCTACACCTTC.

This CDR3 is CSARAPDLNYGYTF. CDR3 sequence (DNA): TGCAGTGCTAGGGCCCCGGACCTTAACTATGGCTACACCTTC. The rearrangement uses TRBV20-1 and TRBJ1-2, with no clear D. The CDR3 spans 14 residues. V lost 3 bases, J lost 1 base, and 12 bases lay in between. Germline V gene data show CDR1 as DFQATT and CDR2 as SNEGSKA (reference sequence).

The V call is TRBV5-8, the J call TRBJ2-5; 8 bases map to TRBD1. V lost 4 bases, J lost 2 bases, and 10 bases stayed unmatched. There are 16 residues in the CDR3. The germline V gene has CDR1 SGHTS and CDR2 YDEGEE. The CDR3 protein is CASSLRQGPRQETQYF. CDR3 coding DNA: TGTGCCAGCAGCCTAAGACAGGGGCCAAGGCAAGAGACCCAGTACTTC.

The chain recombines TRBV12-3 or TRBV12-4 with TRBJ1-4; no firm D call. There are 15 residues in the CDR3. Trimming left V 5 bases short and J 0 bases short, with 10 bases between. The CDR3 is CASSLYSSTNEKLFF. The DNA of the CDR3 is TGTGCCAGCAGTCTTTACAGTTCAACTAATGAAAAACTGTTTTTT.

CDR3 in amino acids: CASSPGQTPSDEQYF. In nucleotides, the CDR3 is TGTGCCAGCTCACCGGGACAGACCCCGTCCGACGAGCAGTACTTC. The V and J genes are TRBV18 and TRBJ2-7; TRBD1 matches at 7 bases. CDR1 KGHSH and CDR2 LQKENI come from the germline V gene. The length of the CDR3 is 15 residues. J lost 5 bases, V lost 3 bases, and 10 bases had no gene match.

The chain carries TRBV4-2 and TRBJ2-1, with D unclear. V lost 0 bases and J 5 bases, leaving 14 bases between the germline ends. CDR3 length: 16 amino acids. Germline CDR1 and CDR2: LGHNA and YNFKEQ. The CDR3 loop reads CASSQDLQSGNNEQFF. The CDR3 DNA is TGTGCCAGCAGCCAAGATTTGCAATCGGGCAACAATGAGCAGTTCTTC.

The rearrangement links TRBV2 to TRBJ1-5; 9 bases align to TRBD1. This CDR3 comprises 14 residues. Germline V lookup: CDR1 SNHLY, CDR2 FYNNEI. CDR3 in DNA: TGTGCTATACGAGACAGGGGGGTCAATCAGCCCCAGCATTTT. Translation gives CAIRDRGVNQPQHF.

CDR3 protein: CASSSAGDTQYF. The CDR3 DNA follows: TGTGCCAGCAGCTCCGCGGGGGATACGCAGTATTTT. The V and J genes are TRBV5-6 and TRBJ2-3; D perhaps matches TRBD2 (6 bases). Trimming pared 3 bases from V and 6 bases from J, leaving 8 bases between. There are 12 residues in the CDR3. CDR1 SGHDT and CDR2 YYEEEE come from the germline V gene.

This chain joins TRBV12-5 and TRBJ2-7; 10 positions agree with TRBD1. Germline loops: CDR1 LGHNT, CDR2 FRNRAP. The CDR3 consists of 16 residues. With V trimmed by 6 bases and J by 3 bases, 11 bases remained unmatched. DNA of the CDR3: TGTGCTAGTGGCCCGGGCACCGGGACAGGGGTCTACGAGCAGTACTTC. Protein sequence: CASGPGTGTGVYEQYF.

The chain combines TRBV12-3 or TRBV12-4 with TRBJ1-2; perhaps TRBD1 as D (5 bases). With 6 bases removed from V and 4 bases from J, the gap between germline ends came to 15 bases. The CDR3 runs 14 residues. The CDR3 sequence: CASRWGPEAYGYTF. CDR3 DNA sequence: TGTGCCAGCAGATGGGGACCGGAAGCCTATGGCTACACCTTC.

For the CDR3, the DNA is TGTGCCACCAGTGACCAAACCTACAATGAGCAGTTCTTC. Protein sequence: CATSDQTYNEQFF. The J gene is TRBJ2-1, the V gene TRBV24-1; no firm D call. Germline V gives CDR1 KGHDR, CDR2 SFDVKD. Trimming shortened V by 4 bases and J by 2 bases, and 5 bases separated the two germline ends. The CDR3 consists of 13 residues.

The genes are TRBV6-6 and TRBJ2-7; D gene ambiguous. CDR1 MNHNY and CDR2 SVGAGI come from the germline V gene (reference sequence). This CDR3 is 13 amino acids long. With 0 bases removed from V and 5 bases from J, the gap between germline ends came to 8 bases. The CDR3, as DNA: TGTGCCAGCAGTTACTCGATTTCAGACGAGCAGTACTTC. Its protein product is CASSYSISDEQYF.

The CDR3 DNA reads TGTGCCAGCAGCCAAGATCTGGGGTTGGATGAAAAACTGTTTTTT. Translated: CASSQDLGLDEKLFF. This rearrangement joins TRBV3-1 to TRBJ1-4; D gene ambiguous. CDR3 length equals 15 residues. Trimming pared 0 bases from V and 6 bases from J, leaving 11 bases between. Germline V gene sequence: CDR1 LGHDT, CDR2 YNNKEL (reference sequence).

This sequence joins TRBV27 and TRBJ1-5, with 7 positions matching TRBD1. The germline V gene has CDR1 MNHEY and CDR2 SMNVEV (reference sequence). Trimming cost V 5 bases and J 9 bases; bases outside gene matches: 13. The CDR3 is made up of 15 amino acids. Here the CDR3 DNA reads TGTGCCAGCAGTACCGAACCGACAGGGTGGGCGCCCCAGCATTTT. It yields the protein CASSTEPTGWAPQHF.

The chain recombines TRBV29-1 with TRBJ2-7; D ambiguous. This CDR3 is 11 amino acids long. Looked up from germline, CDR1 is SQVTM and CDR2 is ANQGSEA. V lost 4 bases, J lost 3 bases, and 7 bases lay in between. This CDR3 is CSVAIGYEQYF. The CDR3 DNA follows: TGCAGCGTTGCAATAGGCTACGAGCAGTACTTC.

The chain couples TRBV9 to TRBJ2-6; no clear D gene. Germline loops: CDR1 SGDLS, CDR2 YYNGEE. V was pared by 0 bases and J by 4 bases, with 14 bases between. CDR3 length: 17 residues. For the CDR3, the DNA is TGTGCCAGCAGCGTAGTACCCGGCCGCCCCGGGGCCAACGTCCTGACTTTC. Its protein is CASSVVPGRPGANVLTF.

This chain uses TRBV29-1 with TRBJ2-4; possibly TRBD1 for D (6 bases). In germline, CDR1 is SQVTM, CDR2 ANQGSEA. CDR3 length equals 14 residues. The ends were cut back, 3 bases at V and 4 bases at J, with 13 bases in the middle. This CDR3 is CSVEPGQKKNIQYF. DNA of the CDR3: TGCAGCGTTGAGCCCGGACAGAAAAAAAACATTCAGTACTTC.

This clonotype was counted a single time. The CDR3 loop is CATSSRAGQIELYEQYF. CDR3 bases: TGTGCCACCAGCAGTCGCGCTGGACAGATAGAACTCTACGAGCAGTACTTC. The chain is built from TRBV15 and TRBJ2-7; TRBD1 might be the D (6 bases). CDR3 size: 17 residues. Trimming took 3 bases from V and 3 from J, leaving 21 bases between them. Germline assignment: CDR1 LNHNV and CDR2 YYDKDF (reference sequence).

The genes are TRBV15 and TRBJ2-7; D uncertain. Deletions cut 6 bases from V and 4 bases from J, with 19 bases between. Germline CDR1 is LNHNV and CDR2 is YYDKDF (reference sequence). There are 15 residues in the CDR3. The CDR3 here is CATSPRRIPLYEQYF. The CDR3 DNA reads TGTGCCACCAGTCCGCGGCGGATCCCTCTGTACGAGCAGTACTTC.

The chain recombines TRBV29-1 with TRBJ2-2; D might be TRBD1 (6 bases). Germline V gene lookup returns CDR1 SQVTM and CDR2 ANQGSEA. Trimming removed 1 base from V and 2 bases from J, with 11 bases in between. The CDR3 is 15 amino acids. The CDR3 DNA is TGCAGCGTTGAAGGGACAGCCCTTAACACCGGGGAGCTGTTTTTT. Amino acid sequence: CSVEGTALNTGELFF.

The J gene is TRBJ2-3, the V gene TRBV29-1; no clear D. The V end lost 4 bases, the J end lost 2 bases, and 13 bases lay between the germline ends. CDR3 length equals 14 residues. The germline V gene has CDR1 SQVTM and CDR2 ANQGSEA. The CDR3 is CSVGVSQNTDTQYF. In nucleotides, the CDR3 is TGCAGCGTTGGGGTCAGCCAAAACACAGATACGCAGTATTTT.

The chain joins TRBV10-3 to TRBJ2-2, with D unresolved. This CDR3 contains 12 residues. V dropped 6 bases and J dropped 2 bases, with 4 bases sitting between them. Looked up from germline, CDR1 is ENHRY and CDR2 is SYGVKD. The CDR3 sequence: CAIRSNTGELFF. The CDR3 region has the DNA TGTGCCATCAGGTCTAACACCGGGGAGCTGTTTTTT.